The 9 T cell receptor beta chains given below trace back to one sample, sequenced in a study of blood T cell repertoires in COVID-19. The data were produced by immunoSEQ multiplex PCR, yet TCRdb's version contains in-frame clones alone and is incomplete. Of roughly 30,000 clones in the sample, more than 75% were seen once. The sequenced sample was peripheral blood. These receptors came from a human donor in a cohort sampled during active COVID-19.

The genes are TRBV27 and TRBJ2-1; possibly TRBD2 for D (6 bases). V lost 5 bases, J lost 10 bases, and 21 bases lay in between. From germline, CDR1 is MNHEY and CDR2 SMNVEV (reference sequence). This CDR3 spans 15 amino acids. The CDR3 DNA follows: TGTGCCAGCAGTCCTCTGGGGACTCCCTCCGAGGAGCAGTTCTTC. It codes for CASSPLGTPSEEQFF.

J is TRBJ2-7 and V is TRBV19; 10 bases map to TRBD2. CDR3 size: 14 residues. V dropped 1 base and J dropped 4; count of bases not matched to a gene: 1. Germline CDR1 LNHDA, CDR2 SQIVND (reference sequence). The CDR3 sequence is CASSIASGGYEQYF. Written as DNA, the CDR3 is TGTGCCAGTAGTATAGCTAGCGGGGGTTACGAGCAGTACTTC.

This chain connects TRBV10-3 to TRBJ2-3; the D gene is possibly TRBD1 (6 bases). CDR3 size: 17 residues. Germline V gene data show CDR1 as ENHRY and CDR2 as SYGVKD. The germline V and J ends were trimmed by 6 bases and 0 bases, with 19 bases remaining between them. CDR3: CAIRASFQGHSTDTQYF. For the CDR3, the DNA is TGTGCCATCAGAGCCTCCTTTCAGGGACACAGCACAGATACGCAGTATTTT.

This chain connects TRBV18 to TRBJ2-1; 7 positions agree with TRBD2. Germline values: CDR1 KGHSH, CDR2 LQKENI. There are 12 residues in the CDR3. The V gene end was trimmed by 3 bases and the J gene end by 11 bases; junction bases not matched to a gene: 4. Here the CDR3 DNA reads TGTGCCAGCTCACCCGCGGGAGAGCAGCAGTTCTTC. Translating it yields CASSPAGEQQFF.

The V and J genes are TRBV7-9 and TRBJ2-2, with D possibly TRBD2 on 5 matching bases. Deletions cut 5 bases from V and 3 bases from J, with 16 bases between. The germline V gene encodes CDR1 SEHNR and CDR2 FQNEAQ (reference sequence). CDR3 length: 16 residues. The CDR3 DNA reads as TGTGCCAGCAGCGATAGCGATAAGGGCTACACCGGGGAGCTGTTTTTT. As protein: CASSDSDKGYTGELFF.

The rearrangement links TRBV7-3 to TRBJ2-5; 16 bases agree with TRBD2. The CDR3 runs 18 residues. CDR1 is SGHTA, CDR2 FQGTGA, per germline. V lost 4 bases, J lost 2 bases, and 7 bases stayed unmatched. The CDR3 region is CASSYGTSGGAWQETQYF. As DNA, the CDR3 is TGTGCCAGCAGCTATGGGACTAGCGGGGGGGCTTGGCAAGAGACCCAGTACTTC.

The rearrangement links TRBV5-1 to TRBJ1-4; weak D call: TRBD1 (6 bases). Germline lookup yields CDR1 SGHRS and CDR2 YFSETQ. The ends were cut back, 0 bases at V and 0 bases at J, with 12 bases in the middle. The CDR3 consists of 17 residues. The CDR3 DNA sequence: TGCGCCAGCAGCTTGGTGGGCAGGGGTGCAACTAATGAAAAACTGTTTTTT. The encoded protein is CASSLVGRGATNEKLFF.

The chain carries TRBV5-1 and TRBJ2-3, with 10 bases lining up with TRBD2. The junction had 5 bases not matched to a gene; V was cut back by 5 bases and J by 2 bases. CDR3 length: 15 amino acids. The germline gives CDR1 SGHRS, CDR2 YFSETQ. CDR3 nucleotides: TGCGCCAGCAGGCCTACTAGCGGGGTCACAGATACGCAGTATTTT. It encodes CASRPTSGVTDTQYF.

V and J are TRBV19 and TRBJ2-1, with a tentative D call TRBD2 (5 bases). Germline assignment: CDR1 LNHDA and CDR2 SQIVND (reference sequence). V shed 1 base and J shed 9 bases, with 10 bases lying between them. The length of the CDR3 is 13 residues. The CDR3 sequence: CASSIGGSSEQFF. The CDR3 DNA is TGTGCCAGTAGTATAGGAGGGTCCAGTGAGCAGTTCTTC. The full variable domain, its missing parts supplied by reference TRBV19 and TRBJ2-1, is DGGITQSPKYLFRKEGQNVTLSCEQNLNHDAMYWYRQDPGQGLRLIYYSQIVNDFQKGDIAEGYSVSREKKESFPLTVTSAQKNPTAFYLCASSIGGSSEQFFGPGTRLTVL.